The rows below give T cell receptor beta chains drawn from one sample of a study of type 1 regulatory T cells. No antigen is known for these receptors. TCRdb used MiXCR to reprocess the reads, holding one entry per CDR3 protein. The sample comprises about 42,000 distinct CDR3 sequences, 9.5% to 15% of which are singletons, and around 7.5% rests with the top ten. Sequenced sample: cultured non-Tr1 T cells, either the whole culture or a sorted T cell fraction (not recorded which). Receptors originate from a human donor in good health. Both conserved end residues are part of each CDR3. D genes are given only for firm matches. Clone size appears in some rows only: once, few, many, or a class for an expanded clone.

TRBJ2-3,TRBV4-2,TRBD1,many,TGTGCCAGCAGCCAAGGACAGGGAGGCACAGATACGCAGTATTTT,CASSQGQGGTDTQYF
TRBJ2-7,TRBV5-4,TRBD1,few,TGTGCCAGCAGCCCCGGGACAGCCGCAACCTACGAGCAGTACTTC,CASSPGTAATYEQYF
TRBJ1-1,TRBV6-2/TRBV6-3,-,large,TGTGCCAGCATAGGGAACACTGAAGCTTTCTTT,CASIGNTEAFF
TRBJ1-5,TRBV6-6,-,-,TGTGCCAGCAGTTCTTACCGTGGGGCCCAGCATTTT,CASSSYRGAQHF
TRBJ2-3,TRBV7-9,-,many,TGTGCCAGCAGCAGTTATGATACGCAGTATTTT,CASSSYDTQYF
TRBJ1-2,TRBV5-6,-,many,TGTGCCAGCAGCTTGGGGGGCTCCAACTATGGCTACACCTTC,CASSLGGSNYGYTF
TRBJ1-2,TRBV7-2,-,few,TGTGCCAGCAGTTGGGCAGACTATGGCTACACCTTC,CASSWADYGYTF
TRBJ1-6,TRBV7-8,-,-,TGTGCCAGCAGCTTAGCGCGTCCTCAGAGCTCCTATAATTCACCCCTCCACTTT,CASSLARPQSSYNSPLHF
TRBJ1-1,TRBV12-5,-,many,TGTGCTAGTGGTTTGGGTGACGGGAGAGCTTTCTTT,CASGLGDGRAFF
TRBJ2-7,TRBV28,-,many,TGTGCCAGCAGTTTAGGGGACTACGAGCAGTACTTC,CASSLGDYEQYF
TRBJ1-4,TRBV30,-,many,TGTGCCTGGAGTGTACAGCCGGGCGGAAAACTGTTTTTT,CAWSVQPGGKLFF
TRBJ2-1,TRBV12-3/TRBV12-4,-,many,TGTGCCAGCAGTGCCCCCGTTGCAGGGCTGGGGTACAATGAGCAGTTCTTC,CASSAPVAGLGYNEQFF
TRBJ1-2,TRBV7-8,-,many,TGTGCCAGCAGCTTGAACTATGGCTACACCTTC,CASSLNYGYTF
TRBJ2-1,TRBV7-2,TRBD1,many,TGTGCCAGCAGCGCGCGACAGGGGAGCGAGCAGTTCTTC,CASSARQGSEQFF
TRBJ2-1,TRBV7-7,-,-,TGTGCTAGCAGTCTTCCAGGCGGCGAGCAGTTCTTC,CASSLPGGEQFF
TRBJ2-1,TRBV27,-,many,TGTGCCAGCCACCGTGGGGGACCTGTTCAGTTCTTC,CASHRGGPVQFF
TRBJ2-1,TRBV10-3,-,many,TGTGCGACCCGGGGCCCTGTTTTCTACAATGAGCAGTTCTTC,CATRGPVFYNEQFF
TRBJ2-1,TRBV5-1,TRBD2,many,TGCGCCAGCAGCTCGGGGGGGGCAATAAACAATGAGCAGTTCTTC,CASSSGGAINNEQFF
TRBJ2-5,TRBV7-3,-,many,TGTGCCAGCAGCGAGATGGATGGGGAGACCCAGTACTTC,CASSEMDGETQYF
TRBJ2-1,TRBV11-3,-,many,TGTGCCAGCAGCCGGACCGGGACGGCAAACAATGAGCAGTTCTTC,CASSRTGTANNEQFF
TRBJ2-7,TRBV5-4,TRBD1,many,TGTGCCAGCAGCGCTGACAGGGTCGGAGCCTACGAGCAGTACTTC,CASSADRVGAYEQYF
TRBJ2-3,TRBV5-6,TRBD2,many,TGTGCCAGCAGCTCCCTTCAGCGGGAGACAGATACGCAGTATTTT,CASSSLQRETDTQYF
TRBJ2-2,TRBV7-2,-,-,TGTGCCAGCAGCTTAGACTGGGCAGGATGGGGGGAGCTGTTTTTT,CASSLDWAGWGELFF
TRBJ2-2,TRBV28,-,many,TGTGCCAGCAGTACCCCTGGAAGCACCGGGGAGCTGTTTTTT,CASSTPGSTGELFF
TRBJ2-3,TRBV20-1,TRBD1,few,TGCAGTGCTGAGACAGGGGAGGGCACAGATACGCAGTATTTT,CSAETGEGTDTQYF
TRBJ2-2,TRBV7-7,-,-,TGTGCTAGCAGCCAGCAAGCGAACACCGGGGAGCTGTTTTTT,CASSQQANTGELFF
TRBJ1-3,TRBV5-4,TRBD1,-,TGTGCCAGCAGCGGGACAGGGGGGTCTGGAAACACCATATATTTT,CASSGTGGSGNTIYF
TRBJ1-1,TRBV18,-,-,TGTGCCAGCTCACCACGGGCGGGAAATGAAGCTTTCTTT,CASSPRAGNEAFF
TRBJ1-2,TRBV24-1,-,many,TGTGCCACCTGGGGGGACGGCTATGGCTACACCTTC,CATWGDGYGYTF
TRBJ2-1,TRBV6-2/TRBV6-3,-,few,TGTGCCAGCAGGCGGATAACTGATGACAATGAGCAGTTCTTC,CASRRITDDNEQFF
TRBJ2-7,TRBV5-1,TRBD1,many,TGCGCCAGCAGCCCAGGGACAGGGGGCGTCGAGCAGTACTTC,CASSPGTGGVEQYF
TRBJ2-5,TRBV6-5,-,many,TGTGCCAGCAGTTACTCGATGGCGGGAGAGACCCAGTACTTC,CASSYSMAGETQYF
TRBJ1-1,TRBV20-1,-,many,TGCAGTGCTAGGGACCCAAACACTGAAGCTTTCTTT,CSARDPNTEAFF
TRBJ1-1,TRBV30,-,few,TGTGCCTGGGCGCTCGGGGTAGGGAACACTGAAGCTTTCTTT,CAWALGVGNTEAFF
TRBJ2-3,TRBV18,-,-,TGTGCCAGCTCACGCCGGACCGACACAGATACGCAGTATTTT,CASSRRTDTDTQYF
TRBJ2-3,TRBV5-6,-,-,TGTGCCAGCAGCTTGTACGGCCTGGATACGCAGTATTTT,CASSLYGLDTQYF
TRBJ1-1,TRBV7-3,-,many,TGTGCCAGCAGCTTTAGTGGCAACACTGAAGCTTTCTTT,CASSFSGNTEAFF
TRBJ2-3,TRBV24-1,TRBD1,many,TGTGCCACCAGTGGTCCGAGGACAGGAGCCACAGATACGCAGTATTTT,CATSGPRTGATDTQYF
TRBJ2-1,TRBV7-2,-,few,TGTGCCAGCAGCAGCCGGCAGGCTCTTAATGAGCAGTTCTTC,CASSSRQALNEQFF
TRBJ2-5,TRBV10-3,-,many,TGTGCCATCAGTATCCGCGGAGCCCAAGAGACCCAGTACTTC,CAISIRGAQETQYF
TRBJ1-5,TRBV19,-,-,TGTGCCAGTAGTATCCCGCAGGGCGGTCAGCCCCAGCATTTT,CASSIPQGGQPQHF
TRBJ2-7,TRBV3-1,-,medium-sized,TGTGCCAGCAGCCAAGACAGTCTTGCGAGGCAGTACTTC,CASSQDSLARQYF
TRBJ2-2,TRBV5-1,-,-,TGCGCCAGCAGCGTGGACACCGGGGAGCTGTTTTTT,CASSVDTGELFF
TRBJ2-5,TRBV10-3,TRBD1,many,TGTGCCATCAGGGCGACAGGGGTTTATGAGACCCAGTACTTC,CAIRATGVYETQYF
TRBJ1-1,TRBV28,-,-,TGTGCCAGCAGCCCAACTAGGACGAACACTGAAGCTTTCTTT,CASSPTRTNTEAFF
TRBJ2-5,TRBV5-1,-,-,TGCGCCAGCAGCACTGGACAGTTACGCCCAACGGACCAGTACTTC,CASSTGQLRPTDQYF
TRBJ2-5,TRBV28,TRBD1,many,TGTGCCAGCAGGGCGAAGGGGACAGCCGGGACCCAGTACTTC,CASRAKGTAGTQYF